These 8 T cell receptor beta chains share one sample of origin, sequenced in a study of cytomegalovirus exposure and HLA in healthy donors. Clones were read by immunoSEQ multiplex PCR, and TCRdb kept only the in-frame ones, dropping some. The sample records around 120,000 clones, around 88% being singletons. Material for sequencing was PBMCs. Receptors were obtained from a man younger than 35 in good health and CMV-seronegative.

CDR3 sequence (DNA): TGTGCCAGCTCACCATACGGGAGTGGCACAGATACGCAGTATTTT. Translated, it gives CASSPYGSGTDTQYF. The rearrangement uses TRBV18 and TRBJ2-3, with D possibly matching TRBD2 (6 bases). Trimming pared 2 bases from V and 1 base from J, leaving 10 bases between. This CDR3 is built from 15 residues. The germline V gene encodes CDR1 KGHSH and CDR2 LQKENI.

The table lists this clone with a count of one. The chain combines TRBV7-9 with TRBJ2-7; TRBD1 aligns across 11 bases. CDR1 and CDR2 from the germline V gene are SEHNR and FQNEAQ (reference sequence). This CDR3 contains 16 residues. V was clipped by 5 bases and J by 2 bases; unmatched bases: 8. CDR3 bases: TGTGCCAGCAGCCACGCTCGGGGACAGGGGGCCTACGAGCAGTACTTC. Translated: CASSHARGQGAYEQYF.

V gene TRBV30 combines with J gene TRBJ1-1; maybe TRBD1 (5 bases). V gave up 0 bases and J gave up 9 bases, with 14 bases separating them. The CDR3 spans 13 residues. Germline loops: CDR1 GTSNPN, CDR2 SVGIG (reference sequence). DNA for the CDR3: TGTGCCTGGAGTGTAGGAGGGAACAGGAAAGCTTTCTTT. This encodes CAWSVGGNRKAFF. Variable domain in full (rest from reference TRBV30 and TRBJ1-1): SQTIHQWPATLVQPVGSPLSLECTVEGTSNPNLYWYRQAAGRGLQLLFYSVGIGQISSEVPQNLSASRPQDRQFILSSKKLLLSDSGFYLCAWSVGGNRKAFFGQGTRLTVV.

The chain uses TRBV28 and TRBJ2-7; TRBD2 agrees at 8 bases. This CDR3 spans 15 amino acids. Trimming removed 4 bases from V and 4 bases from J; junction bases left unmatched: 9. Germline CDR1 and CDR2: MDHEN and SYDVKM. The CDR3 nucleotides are TGTGCCAGCAGTTCTAAGCGGGAGTCTCCTTACGAGCAGTACTTC. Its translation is CASSSKRESPYEQYF.

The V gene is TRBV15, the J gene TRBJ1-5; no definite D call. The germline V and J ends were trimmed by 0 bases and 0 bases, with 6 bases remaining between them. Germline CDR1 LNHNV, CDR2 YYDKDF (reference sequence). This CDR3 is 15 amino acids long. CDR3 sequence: CATSRDAISNQPQHF. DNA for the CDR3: TGTGCCACCAGCAGAGACGCGATTAGCAATCAGCCCCAGCATTTT. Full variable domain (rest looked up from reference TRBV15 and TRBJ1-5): DAMVIQNPRYQVTQFGKPVTLSCSQTLNHNVMYWYQQKSSQAPKLLFHYYDKDFNNEADTPDNFQSRRPNTSFCFLDIRSPGLGDTAMYLCATSRDAISNQPQHFGDGTRLSIL.

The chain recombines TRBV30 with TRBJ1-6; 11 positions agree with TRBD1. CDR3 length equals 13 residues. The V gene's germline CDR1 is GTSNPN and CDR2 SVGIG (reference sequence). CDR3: CASGQGVNSPLHF. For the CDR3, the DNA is TGTGCGTCGGGACAGGGGGTCAATTCACCCCTCCACTTT.

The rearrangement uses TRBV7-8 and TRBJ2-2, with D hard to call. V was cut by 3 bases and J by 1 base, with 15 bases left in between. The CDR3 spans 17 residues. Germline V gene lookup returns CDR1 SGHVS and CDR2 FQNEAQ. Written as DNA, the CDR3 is TGTGCCAGCAGCTTTGGTTCGGCAGGAATGAACACCGGGGAGCTGTTTTTT. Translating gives CASSFGSAGMNTGELFF. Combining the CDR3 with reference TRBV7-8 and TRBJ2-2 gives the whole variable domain GAGVSQSPRYKVAKRGQDVALRCDPISGHVSLFWYQQALGQGPEFLTYFQNEAQLDKSGLPSDRFFAERPEGSVSTLKIQRTQQEDSAVYLCASSFGSAGMNTGELFFGEGSRLTVL.

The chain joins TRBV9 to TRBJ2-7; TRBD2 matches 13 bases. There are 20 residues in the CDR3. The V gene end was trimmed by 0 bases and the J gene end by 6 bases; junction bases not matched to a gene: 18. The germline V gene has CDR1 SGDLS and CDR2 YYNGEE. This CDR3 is CASSVATWTSGRGIMGEQYF. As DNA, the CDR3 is TGTGCCAGCAGCGTAGCTACTTGGACTAGCGGGAGAGGTATTATGGGCGAGCAGTACTTC.